What follows describes a single TCR beta chain. Its specificity is unknown. Isolated RNA was reverse transcribed into cDNA used as the sequencing template. Profiled with immunoSEQ multiplex PCR; TCRdb holds only in-frame clones, not every one. The sample has about 180,000 clones; 50% to 70% are singletons. Germline lookup yields CDR1 MNHEY and CDR2 SMNVEV (reference sequence). The V and J ends lost 10 bases and 0 bases, in that order; junction bases with no gene match: 6. The CDR3 is 13 residues long. This entry is derived from a study of CD8+ T cells in alopecia areata. Looking at the study overall: Tofacitinib administration to treated patients was oral, at 5 to 10 mg twice daily. Tofacitinib ran 6 to 18 months, followed by 6 months off drug. Study observations and caveats: Sequencing of scalp samples also captures resident alphabeta T cells of normal skin.

The sequence was collected from a human donor with alopecia areata. The input for sequencing was CD4+ T cells sorted from blood, taken at week 0. V gene TRBV27 combines with J gene TRBJ2-7; 7 bases align to TRBD2. The CDR3 region has the DNA TGTGCCATCCGCCCGGGAGGCTCCTACGAGCAGTACTTC. Translated, it gives CAIRPGGSYEQYF.